One and the same sample provided the 22 T cell receptor beta chains below, sequenced in a study of blood T cells in healthy people across ages. Through a sample-barcoded 5' primer and a J-beta primer mix, a second PCR was run for 7 to 11 cycles. TCRdb reprocessed the 5' RACE reads via MiXCR and lists one record per CDR3 protein. Of roughly 1,700,000 distinct CDR3 sequences in the sample, approximately 30% were seen once. Sequenced material: blood. These receptors originate from a woman in her twenties or thirties in good health.

The chain employs TRBV12-3 or TRBV12-4 and TRBJ2-3; 8 bases match TRBD1. CDR3 length equals 15 residues. Trimming took 5 bases from V and 5 from J; bases not matched to a gene: 9. The CDR3 reads CASSPRTGKEDTQYF. CDR3 DNA: TGTGCCAGCAGTCCGCGGACAGGGAAGGAAGATACGCAGTATTTT.

The rearrangement joins TRBV12-3 or TRBV12-4 to TRBJ2-7, with 9 bases matching TRBD1. The CDR3 runs 14 residues. V gave up 5 bases and J gave up 5 bases; unmatched junction bases: 7. The CDR3 DNA sequence: TGTGCCAGCAGTCCGACCTACAGGGGGCACGAGCAGTACTTC. It translates to CASSPTYRGHEQYF.

In its sample, this clonotype was seen a few times. This rearrangement joins TRBV7-9 to TRBJ1-2; maybe TRBD1 (6 bases). Trimming removed 5 bases from V and 3 bases from J, with 13 bases in between. The CDR3 length is 14 residues. Germline V lookup: CDR1 SEHNR, CDR2 FQNEAQ (reference sequence). In DNA, the CDR3 is TGTGCCAGCAGCGTACAGGGAAGGGACTATGGCTACACCTTC. Translating gives CASSVQGRDYGYTF.

V gene TRBV7-9 combines with J gene TRBJ2-1, with 8 bases lining up with TRBD1. The CDR3 extends over 15 amino acids. With V trimmed by 5 bases and J by 5 bases, 8 bases remained unmatched. The germline CDR1 and CDR2 sequences are SEHNR and FQNEAQ (reference sequence). CDR3 amino acids: CASSPLRQGNNEQFF. CDR3 coding DNA: TGTGCCAGCAGCCCCCTCCGACAGGGGAACAATGAGCAGTTCTTC.

Worth noting for this clonotype: The junction departs from the called germline gene at one end, perhaps through a read error. The chain carries TRBV20-1 and TRBJ2-1; 11 nucleotides align to TRBD2. Per germline, CDR1 DFQATT and CDR2 SNEGSKA (reference sequence). The CDR3 extends over 16 amino acids. The CDR3 sequence: CSAAGGSGGAGNEQFF. CDR3 nucleotide sequence: TGCAGTGCCGCAGGTGGTAGCGGGGGGGCTGGTAATGAGCAGTTTTTC.

This clonotype showed up many times. V gene TRBV10-2 combines with J gene TRBJ2-6; D not resolved. Germline CDR1 and CDR2: WSHSY and SAAADI. The germline V and J ends were trimmed by 6 bases and 2 bases, with 14 bases remaining between them. This CDR3 contains 16 residues. The CDR3 region is CASRFWSPTGANVLTF. The CDR3 DNA reads as TGCGCCAGCAGGTTTTGGTCTCCCACTGGGGCCAACGTCCTGACTTTC.

This clonotype was seen more than once but under ten times. The rearrangement uses TRBV15 and TRBJ1-4; D remains unclear. CDR1 LNHNV and CDR2 YYDKDF come from the germline V gene (reference sequence). V was shortened by 0 bases and J by 2 bases, with 7 bases between the two germline ends. The CDR3 runs to 15 residues. CDR3 DNA: TGTGCCACCAGCAGAGATATGGCTACTAATGAAAAACTGTTTTTT. Encoded protein: CATSRDMATNEKLFF.

The chain is built from TRBV18 and TRBJ2-4, with unresolved D. The better agreement between TRBJ2-7 and the DNA end casts doubt on the J call. The V gene's germline CDR1 is KGHSH and CDR2 LQKENI. This CDR3 contains 14 residues. This CDR3 is CASSNWVNSHEQYF. The CDR3 nucleotides read TGTGCCAGCTCGAACTGGGTGAATTCCCACGAGCAGTACTTC.

This clonotype occurred a few times. The rearrangement uses TRBV3-1 and TRBJ2-4; no reliable D call. V was trimmed by 1 base and J by 2 bases, leaving 6 bases between them. The CDR3 runs 14 residues. Germline lookup yields CDR1 LGHDT and CDR2 YNNKEL (reference sequence). The CDR3 loop is CASSQGTTKNIQYF. The CDR3 DNA reads TGTGCCAGCAGCCAAGGCACAACCAAAAACATTCAGTACTTC.

On this clonotype: At one of its ends the junction is not consistent with the germline gene, which may arise from a read error. This chain joins TRBV12-3 or TRBV12-4 and TRBJ2-7; maybe TRBD2 (5 bases). This CDR3 is 12 amino acids long. CDR3 sequence (DNA): TGTGTCAGCAGGAGGTCGGCCTACGAGCAGTACTTC. Translated: CVSRRSAYEQYF.

The V call is TRBV2, the J call TRBJ1-1; D ambiguous. Per the germline V gene, CDR1 is SNHLY and CDR2 is FYNNEI. CDR3 length equals 20 residues. Trimming shortened V by 8 bases and J by 0 bases, and 31 bases separated the two germline ends. The CDR3 loop is CASGHVGNPQEGRMNTEAFF. The CDR3 DNA reads as TGTGCCAGCGGCCACGTTGGTAATCCCCAGGAGGGCAGAATGAACACTGAAGCTTTCTTT.

The sample holds many counts of this clonotype. V is TRBV12-3 or TRBV12-4 and J is TRBJ2-7, with 7 bases matching TRBD1. The trim removed 5 bases at V and 2 bases at J, leaving 9 bases unmatched. The CDR3 has 15 amino acids. The CDR3 region has the DNA TGTGCCAGCAGTACTTACCGGGACAGCGCCTACGAGCAGTACTTC. Translation: CASSTYRDSAYEQYF.

Worth noting for this clonotype: With a much larger clone just one base away, this may be a read error. The chain joins TRBV6-6 to TRBJ2-5, with 9 bases lining up with TRBD1. V lost 5 bases, J lost 3 bases, and 7 bases stayed unmatched. There are 15 residues in the CDR3. Per germline, CDR1 MNHNY and CDR2 SVGAGI (reference sequence). The CDR3 loop reads CASSHPDRGEETQYF. The CDR3 region has the DNA TGTGCCAGCAGTCACCCGGACAGGGGAGAAGAGACCCAGTACTTC.

The gene calls are TRBV6-1 and TRBJ1-1; D is perhaps TRBD1 (6 bases). CDR1 is MNHNS, CDR2 SASEGT, per germline. The CDR3 has 10 residues. Between the trimmed V and J ends, which lost 10 bases and 7 bases, there was a span of 10 bases. The CDR3 is CATGQLEAFF. In DNA, the CDR3 is TGTGCCACCGGACAGCTTGAAGCTTTCTTT.

CDR3 in DNA: TGTGCCAGCAGCCGGCCAGCGGGGGGTGAGACCCAGTACTTC. Its translation is CASSRPAGGETQYF. The J gene is TRBJ2-5, the V gene TRBV5-4; 9 bases map to TRBD2. Losses at the gene ends were 4 bases for V and 5 bases for J; bases not matched to a gene: 6. The CDR3 length is 14 residues. The V gene's germline CDR1 is SGHNT and CDR2 YYREEE (reference sequence).

The chain is built from TRBV25-1 and TRBJ2-3; D not certain. This CDR3 spans 12 amino acids. Trimming left V 4 bases short and J 6 bases short, with 8 bases between. From germline, CDR1 is MGHDK and CDR2 SYGVNS. The CDR3 loop is CASSGKMDTQYF. DNA for the CDR3: TGTGCCAGCAGTGGAAAGATGGATACGCAGTATTTT.

As for this clonotype: Being one base from a much bigger clone, this may be a read error. The DNA of the CDR3 is TGCAGTGCTAGACTTCTAGCGGGAGAGAATTATGAGCAGTACTTC. Protein product: CSARLLAGENYEQYF. The chain is built from TRBV20-1 and TRBJ2-7; 10 nucleotides match TRBD2. Germline V gene sequence: CDR1 DFQATT, CDR2 SNEGSKA (reference sequence). The CDR3 extends over 15 amino acids. The trim removed 2 bases at V and 7 bases at J, leaving 11 bases unmatched.

The chain couples TRBV20-1 to TRBJ1-2; possible D gene TRBD1, 6 bases. CDR3 size: 14 residues. The ends were cut back, 6 bases at V and 2 bases at J, with 16 bases in the middle. Germline CDR1 and CDR2: DFQATT and SNEGSKA (reference sequence). CDR3 in amino acids: CSASGDTSNYGYTF. The CDR3, as DNA: TGCAGTGCCTCGGGGGACACCTCAAACTATGGCTACACCTTC.

CDR3 region: CASSLVSGENIQYF. CDR3 DNA: TGCGCCAGCAGCTTGGTCTCGGGCGAAAACATTCAGTACTTC. This chain connects TRBV5-1 to TRBJ2-4; no definite D call. Germline V gives CDR1 SGHRS, CDR2 YFSETQ. There are 14 residues in the CDR3. Trimming removed 0 bases at V and 5 bases at J, with 9 bases between.

The chain uses TRBV20-1 and TRBJ2-3, with D possibly being TRBD2 (6 bases). V lost 2 bases, J lost 1 base, and 10 bases lay in between. Germline CDR1 and CDR2: DFQATT and SNEGSKA (reference sequence). The CDR3 sequence is 14 residues long. CDR3 loop: CSARYQRGTDTQYF. CDR3 in DNA: TGCAGTGCTAGATACCAGCGGGGCACAGATACGCAGTATTTT.

This clonotype was detected many times. The chain combines TRBV29-1 with TRBJ2-5; 10 bases match TRBD2. The CDR3 sequence is 14 residues long. V lost 6 bases to trimming and J lost 5 bases; unmatched junction nucleotides: 9. Germline CDR1 SQVTM, CDR2 ANQGSEA. CDR3 sequence (DNA): TGCAGCGTACCCGAAGAGCGGGAGGGTGAGACCCAGTACTTC. Its translation: CSVPEEREGETQYF.

This chain connects TRBV12-3 or TRBV12-4 to TRBJ1-2; 9 bases align to TRBD1. V trimming: 4 bases; J trimming: 5 bases; junction bases outside the gene matches: 8. This CDR3 region has 15 residues. As DNA, the CDR3 is TGTGCCAGCAGTTATGAGGGACAGGGACTATATGGCTACACCTTC. Amino acid sequence: CASSYEGQGLYGYTF.